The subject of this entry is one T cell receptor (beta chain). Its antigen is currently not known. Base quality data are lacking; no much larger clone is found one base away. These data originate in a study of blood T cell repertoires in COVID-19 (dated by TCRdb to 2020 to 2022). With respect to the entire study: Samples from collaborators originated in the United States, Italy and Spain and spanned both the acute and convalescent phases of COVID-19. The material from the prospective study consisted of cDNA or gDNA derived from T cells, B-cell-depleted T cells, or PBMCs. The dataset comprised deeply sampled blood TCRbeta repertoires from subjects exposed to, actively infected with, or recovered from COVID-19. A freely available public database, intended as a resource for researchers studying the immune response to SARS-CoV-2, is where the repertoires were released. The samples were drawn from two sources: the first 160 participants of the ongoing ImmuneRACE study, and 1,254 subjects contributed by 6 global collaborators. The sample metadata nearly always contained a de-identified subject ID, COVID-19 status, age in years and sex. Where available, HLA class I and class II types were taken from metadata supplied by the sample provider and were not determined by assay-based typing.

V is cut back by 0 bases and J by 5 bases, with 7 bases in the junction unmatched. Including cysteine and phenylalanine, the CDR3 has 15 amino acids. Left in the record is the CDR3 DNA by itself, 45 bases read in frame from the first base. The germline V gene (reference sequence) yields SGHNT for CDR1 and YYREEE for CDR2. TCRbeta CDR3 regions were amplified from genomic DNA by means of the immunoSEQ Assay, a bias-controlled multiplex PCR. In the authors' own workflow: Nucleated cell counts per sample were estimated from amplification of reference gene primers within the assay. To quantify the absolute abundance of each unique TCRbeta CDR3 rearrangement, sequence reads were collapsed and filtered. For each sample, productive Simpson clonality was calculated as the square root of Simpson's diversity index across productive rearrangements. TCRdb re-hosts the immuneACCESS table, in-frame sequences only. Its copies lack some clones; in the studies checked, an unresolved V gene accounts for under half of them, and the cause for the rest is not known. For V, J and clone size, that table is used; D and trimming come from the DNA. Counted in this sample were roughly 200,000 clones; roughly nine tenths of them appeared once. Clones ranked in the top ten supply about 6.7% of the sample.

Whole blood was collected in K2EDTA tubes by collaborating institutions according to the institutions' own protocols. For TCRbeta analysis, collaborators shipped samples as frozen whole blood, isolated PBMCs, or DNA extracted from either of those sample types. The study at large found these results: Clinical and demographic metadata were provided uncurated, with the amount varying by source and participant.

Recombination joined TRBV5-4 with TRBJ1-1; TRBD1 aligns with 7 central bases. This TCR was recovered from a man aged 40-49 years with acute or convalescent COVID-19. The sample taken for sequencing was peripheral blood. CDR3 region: CASSLGQGVVTEAFF. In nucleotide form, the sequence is TGTGCCAGCAGCTTGGGACAGGGAGTGGTGACTGAAGCTTTCTTT.